This entry is about one T cell receptor (beta chain). As processed by the authors: Reference gene primer amplification gave nucleated cell count estimates. The repertoire was sequenced with immunoSEQ multiplex PCR; TCRdb's copy has only in-frame clones and lacks some. Clone size and the V and J calls come from that table; the DNA yielded D and trimming. The sample shows some 150,000 clones, roughly 87% of them seen only once. Germline loops: CDR1 LGHNA, CDR2 YNFKEQ. The J segment lost 4 bases and the V segment lost 2 bases, leaving 11 bases of the junction unmatched. The CDR3 has 18 residues. This specimen belongs to a study of blood T cell repertoires in COVID-19. Study details: Samples of COVID-19 (acute and convalescent) were obtained from the United States, Italy and Spain. The analysed material was cDNA or gDNA that came from T cells, B-cell-depleted T cells, or PBMCs.

The chain combines TRBV4-2 with TRBJ2-7; 13 nucleotides agree with TRBD2. Sequenced sample: peripheral blood. The TCR was taken from a woman aged 50 to 60 with acute or convalescent COVID-19. CDR3 protein: CASSQTGGTSGVSYEQYF. In DNA, the CDR3 is TGTGCCAGCAGCCAAACGGGAGGGACTAGCGGGGTTTCTTACGAGCAGTACTTC.